These 10 T cell receptor beta chains share one sample of origin, sequenced in a study of blood T cell repertoires in COVID-19. The table came from immunoSEQ multiplex PCR; TCRdb's copy has only in-frame clones and leaves some out. The profile shows more than 150,000 clones, 85% to 90% of them singletons. The sequenced sample consisted of peripheral blood. The receptors were sampled from a woman between 65 and 79 years old with COVID-19, enrolled during active disease.

The chain couples TRBV27 to TRBJ2-1; 14 bases line up with TRBD2. From germline, CDR1 is MNHEY and CDR2 SMNVEV (reference sequence). The CDR3 has 15 amino acids. The V gene end was trimmed by 2 bases and the J gene end by 7 bases; junction bases not matched to a gene: 1. In DNA, the CDR3 is TGTGCCAGCAGTTTAGGACTAGCGGGAGGAAATGAGCAGTTCTTC. It is translated as CASSLGLAGGNEQFF.

This chain connects TRBV5-4 to TRBJ2-3; a possible D gene is TRBD2 (5 bases). The V end was cut by 7 bases, the J end by 1 base, with 7 bases between. CDR1 SGHNT and CDR2 YYREEE come from the germline V gene (reference sequence). CDR3 length equals 12 residues. The CDR3 here is CASGRGTDTQYF. As DNA, the CDR3 is TGTGCCAGCGGGAGAGGCACAGATACGCAGTATTTT.

This rearrangement joins TRBV2 to TRBJ2-5; D gene uncertain. The CDR3 runs to 11 residues. Trimming removed 7 bases from V and 3 bases from J, with 6 bases in between. The V gene's germline CDR1 is SNHLY and CDR2 FYNNEI. CDR3 residues: CASTLKETQYF. CDR3 in DNA: TGTGCCAGCACACTCAAAGAGACCCAGTACTTC.

The chain recombines TRBV19 with TRBJ2-5, with a tentative D call TRBD1 (5 bases). The V end was cut by 4 bases, the J end by 3 bases, with 9 bases between. Germline-derived CDR1 and CDR2 are LNHDA and SQIVND (reference sequence). This CDR3 contains 13 residues. CDR3 protein: CASSKGIKETQYF. The CDR3 DNA reads TGTGCCAGTAGTAAGGGGATAAAAGAGACCCAGTACTTC.

V is TRBV11-1 and J is TRBJ1-3, with D possibly matching TRBD1 (6 bases). Trimming removed 3 bases from V and 5 bases from J, with 11 bases in between. CDR1 is SGHAT and CDR2 is FQDESV in the germline V gene (reference sequence). The CDR3 loop spans 14 amino acids. CDR3 loop: CASSFGQLRNTIYF. For the CDR3, the DNA is TGTGCCAGCAGCTTTGGACAGCTTCGAAACACCATATATTTT.

The rearrangement uses TRBV7-8 and TRBJ2-7; TRBD1 aligns across 7 bases. Trimming at V came to 4 bases and at J to 0 bases, leaving 3 bases not matched to a gene. Per the germline V gene, CDR1 is SGHVS and CDR2 is FQNEAQ. The CDR3 extends over 14 amino acids. The CDR3 loop is CASSYRQGSYEQYF. In DNA, the CDR3 is TGTGCCAGCAGCTACCGACAGGGCTCCTACGAGCAGTACTTC.

The gene calls are TRBV10-2 and TRBJ1-5, with 7 bases that match TRBD1. From germline, CDR1 is WSHSY and CDR2 SAAADI. The V segment lost 8 bases and the J segment 4 bases; nucleotides outside the gene matches: 11. There are 15 residues in the CDR3. This CDR3 is CASGTVDRVNQPQHF. In DNA, the CDR3 is TGCGCCAGCGGCACAGTAGACAGGGTGAATCAGCCCCAGCATTTT.

The gene calls are TRBV6-6 and TRBJ2-1, with 7 nucleotides matching TRBD1. V dropped 5 bases and J dropped 5; count of bases not matched to a gene: 9. CDR3 size: 15 residues. Germline assignment: CDR1 MNHNY and CDR2 SVGAGI (reference sequence). The CDR3 here is CASSTPTGFDNEQFF. The CDR3 DNA sequence: TGTGCCAGCAGTACTCCGACAGGGTTTGACAATGAGCAGTTCTTC.

The chain carries TRBV5-1 and TRBJ2-7, with D unresolved. The ends were cut back, 1 base at V and 2 bases at J, with 10 bases in the middle. Germline CDR1 reads SGHRS; CDR2 reads YFSETQ. CDR3 length equals 14 residues. Here the CDR3 reads CASSLFRTAYEQYF. The CDR3 nucleotides read TGCGCCAGCAGCTTGTTCCGAACAGCCTACGAGCAGTACTTC.

On this clone: Other nucleotide sequences in the sample specify the same CDR3. The V and J genes are TRBV28 and TRBJ1-2; D remains unclear. V lost 2 bases to trimming and J lost 5 bases, with 6 bases between them. This CDR3 has 12 residues. The germline CDR1 and CDR2 sequences are MDHEN and SYDVKM. CDR3 sequence reads: CASSLGGYGYTF. CDR3 nucleotide sequence: TGTGCCAGCAGTTTAGGCGGATATGGCTACACCTTC.